One sample yielded the 30 T cell receptor beta chains listed below, sequenced in a study of T cells in Graves' hyperthyroidism and ophthalmopathy. RNA transcripts were the template for amplifying TCR beta CDR3 regions. The HTBI primer set drove a first-round RT-PCR of the TCR CDR3. TCRdb reprocessed the multiplex PCR reads via MiXCR and lists one record per CDR3 protein. The sample yields 340,000 or so distinct CDR3 sequences, roughly 18% seen once. The sample was blood. These receptors were obtained from a woman between 45 and 65 years old with Graves' hyperthyroidism.

This clonotype occurred once. The rearrangement uses TRBV15 and TRBJ2-1; D possibly matches TRBD1 or TRBD2 (6 bases each). Germline values: CDR1 LNHNV, CDR2 YYDKDF (reference sequence). CDR3 length: 12 amino acids. Trimming took 3 bases from V and 12 from J, leaving 12 bases between them. The CDR3 loop is CATSRGEGGQFF. In DNA form, the CDR3 reads TGTGCCACCAGCAGGGGTGAGGGGGGGCAGTTCTTC.

This rearrangement joins TRBV4-1 to TRBJ2-5; possible D gene TRBD1, 6 bases. This CDR3 has 15 amino acids. V was cut by 2 bases and J by 2 bases, with 12 bases left in between. Germline V gene lookup returns CDR1 MGHRA and CDR2 YSYEKL. CDR3 nucleotides: TGCGCCAGCAGCCAAACTCGGACAGATCAAGAGACCCAGTACTTC. Translating it yields CASSQTRTDQETQYF.

This clonotype was seen at least ten times. The chain is built from TRBV18 and TRBJ2-1; TRBD2 might be the D (5 bases). V lost 6 bases, J lost 3 bases, and 12 bases lay in between. The length of the CDR3 is 14 residues. Germline V gene data show CDR1 as KGHSH and CDR2 as LQKENI. The CDR3 DNA sequence: TGTGCCAGCTCCTCTGAGGGTCTCTACAATGAGCAGTTCTTC. The encoded protein is CASSSEGLYNEQFF.

This clonotype was detected only a few times. The V call is TRBV6-1, the J call TRBJ1-1; 7 bases map to TRBD1. The CDR3 is 14 amino acids. Germline-derived CDR1 and CDR2 are MNHNS and SASEGT. J gave up 4 bases and V 5 bases, and 7 bases lay outside the gene matches. CDR3 amino acids: CASSLLRDSTEAFF. The DNA of the CDR3 is TGTGCCAGCAGTTTATTGAGGGACAGCACTGAAGCTTTCTTT.

This clonotype came up a few times. V gene TRBV5-1 combines with J gene TRBJ2-4; 7 nucleotides align to TRBD1. Germline V CDR1 and CDR2: SGHRS, YFSETQ. This CDR3 region has 14 residues. Trimming removed 3 bases from V and 6 bases from J; junction bases left unmatched: 6. The CDR3: CASSSSGGSNIQYF. DNA for the CDR3: TGCGCCAGCAGCTCGTCAGGGGGATCAAACATTCAGTACTTC.

This clonotype came up a few times. The chain joins TRBV5-6 to TRBJ2-1, with 12 bases lining up with TRBD2. Germline loops: CDR1 SGHDT, CDR2 YYEEEE. The CDR3 spans 14 residues. Trimming cost V 5 bases and J 3 bases; bases outside gene matches: 0. CDR3 loop: CASRGLAGYNEQFF. The CDR3 nucleotides are TGTGCCAGCAGGGGACTAGCGGGCTACAATGAGCAGTTCTTC.

This chain uses TRBV4-2 with TRBJ2-1; D is perhaps TRBD1 (5 bases). The V end was cut by 1 base, the J end by 5 bases, with 12 bases between. This CDR3 has 15 amino acids. In germline, CDR1 is LGHNA, CDR2 YNFKEQ. CDR3 protein: CASSQVQGQNNEQFF. The CDR3 DNA is TGTGCCAGCAGCCAAGTGCAGGGCCAGAACAATGAGCAGTTCTTC.

This rearrangement joins TRBV19 to TRBJ1-1, with 8 bases that match TRBD1. The CDR3 consists of 15 residues. With 7 bases clipped from V and 0 bases from J, the junction kept 7 bases outside the gene matches. The germline V gene has CDR1 LNHDA and CDR2 SQIVND (reference sequence). This CDR3 reads CASNSGTGLNTEAFF. The CDR3 bases are TGTGCCAGTAACTCGGGGACAGGCCTGAACACTGAAGCTTTCTTT.

Only one count was recorded for this clonotype. The chain has TRBV28 and TRBJ2-5; 9 bases agree with TRBD2. The ends lost 3 bases at V and 2 bases at J; junction bases unmatched: 10. The CDR3 runs to 17 residues. Germline V CDR1 and CDR2: MDHEN, SYDVKM. The CDR3 here is CASSLSSSGTQQETQYF. The CDR3 nucleotides are TGTGCCAGCAGTTTGAGTTCTAGCGGGACCCAACAAGAGACCCAGTACTTC.

Note on this clonotype: It may be a read error: a sequence one base away is much more abundant. V is TRBV6-1 and J is TRBJ2-7; D is uncertain. Trimming pared 3 bases from V and 1 base from J, leaving 7 bases between. The germline V gene has CDR1 MNHNS and CDR2 SASEGT. The CDR3 covers 13 residues. DNA for the CDR3: TGTGCCAGCAGTGATGGCTCTTCCTACGAGCAGTACTTC. It translates to CASSDGSSYEQYF.

This clonotype was seen ten or more times. The chain recombines TRBV20-1 with TRBJ1-1, with TRBD1 as a possible D gene (5 bases). Germline-derived CDR1 and CDR2 are DFQATT and SNEGSKA (reference sequence). The CDR3 contains 12 residues. Deletions cut 5 bases from V and 10 bases from J, with 17 bases between. CDR3 residues: CSAEDTIVGAFF. DNA of the CDR3: TGCAGTGCTGAGGACACCATCGTAGGAGCTTTCTTT.

In this sample, this clonotype turned up many times. The rearrangement uses TRBV5-1 and TRBJ2-3; TRBD2 matches 8 bases. V lost 1 base and J lost 0; bases outside the gene matches: 4. This CDR3 has 16 residues. CDR1 SGHRS and CDR2 YFSETQ come from the germline V gene. CDR3 residues: CASSLSLAGSTDTQYF. The CDR3 nucleotides are TGCGCCAGCAGCTTGAGTTTAGCGGGAAGCACAGATACGCAGTATTTT.

Regarding this clonotype: Possible read error: a much larger clone is one base away. As DNA, the CDR3 is TGCGCCAGCAGCTTGCCCGGGACAGGAGATGAAAAACTGTTTTTT. Amino acid sequence: CASSLPGTGDEKLFF. The V and J genes are TRBV5-1 and TRBJ1-4; 8 bases fit TRBD1. The V segment lost 1 base and the J segment 6 bases; nucleotides outside the gene matches: 5. The CDR3 totals 15 residues. CDR1 SGHRS and CDR2 YFSETQ come from the germline V gene.

The chain uses TRBV6-1 and TRBJ2-3; D remains ambiguous. The germline gives CDR1 MNHNS, CDR2 SASEGT. V lost 8 bases and J 5 bases, leaving 17 bases between the germline ends. The CDR3 has 14 residues. The CDR3 nucleotides read TGTGCCAGCTCCCATAGTAGTTCCGGAGATACGCAGTATTTT. Its protein is CASSHSSSGDTQYF.

There are many counts of this clonotype. Its ends do not fully match the called genes, so a read error is possible. The J gene is TRBJ2-1, the V gene TRBV5-1; D call uncertain. The CDR3 is made up of 12 amino acids. The V gene's germline CDR1 is SGHRS and CDR2 YFSETQ. The CDR3 loop is CASSLAGNEQFF. The CDR3 coding sequence is TGTGCCAGCAGCTTAGCAGGAAATGAGCAGTTCTTC.

In its sample, this clonotype was seen a few times. The chain carries TRBV2 and TRBJ2-2; 7 bases map to TRBD1. Germline values: CDR1 SNHLY, CDR2 FYNNEI. This CDR3 is built from 14 residues. With V trimmed by 7 bases and J by 4 bases, 6 bases remained unmatched. For the CDR3, the DNA is TGTGCCAGCAAAGGGGGCGCGGGCACCGGGGAGCTGTTTTTT. Translation: CASKGGAGTGELFF. Based on the CDR3 plus reference TRBV2 and TRBJ2-2, the full variable domain is EPEVTQTPSHQVTQMGQEVILRCVPISNHLYFYWYRQILGQKVEFLVSFYNNEISEKSEIFDDQFSVERPDGSNFTLKIRSTKLEDSAMYFCASKGGAGTGELFFGEGSRLTVL.

There are many counts of this clonotype. Written as DNA, the CDR3 is TGTGCCAGCAGCTCTCCGGGACAGGGGTCCGGTAATGAGCAGTTCTTC. Protein sequence: CASSSPGQGSGNEQFF. The rearrangement uses TRBV7-9 and TRBJ2-1; 10 nucleotides line up with TRBD1. CDR3 length: 16 amino acids. CDR1 and CDR2 from the germline V gene are SEHNR and FQNEAQ (reference sequence). Trimming at V came to 4 bases and at J to 7 bases, leaving 10 bases not matched to a gene.

This clonotype has at least ten counts. The rearrangement uses TRBV20-1 and TRBJ2-3, with D possibly matching TRBD2 (6 bases). Per germline, CDR1 DFQATT and CDR2 SNEGSKA (reference sequence). V lost 6 bases and J lost 6, with 22 bases in between. The CDR3 runs to 15 residues. CDR3 amino acids: CSAPRDERRSDTQYF. The CDR3 DNA is TGCAGTGCCCCGCGGGACGAACGACGTTCGGATACGCAGTATTTT.

This clonotype has only a few counts. This chain uses TRBV9 with TRBJ2-1, with D tentatively TRBD2 (6 bases). The germline V gene has CDR1 SGDLS and CDR2 YYNGEE. Trimming took 0 bases from V and 0 from J, leaving 7 bases between them. The CDR3 has 15 amino acids. DNA for the CDR3: TGTGCCAGCAGCGTAGGCGGGATCTCCTACAATGAGCAGTTCTTC. Its translation is CASSVGGISYNEQFF.

This clonotype was seen a few times. A read error may be the cause here, since a much bigger clone is one base away. The J gene is TRBJ2-1, the V gene TRBV9; maybe TRBD2 (6 bases). The germline V and J ends were trimmed by 0 bases and 0 bases, with 13 bases remaining between them. CDR3 length: 17 residues. The germline gives CDR1 SGDLS, CDR2 YYNGEE. CDR3 in amino acids: CASSVDRDGSSYNEQFF. In nucleotides, the CDR3 is TGTGCCAGCAGCGTAGATAGGGACGGGAGCTCCTACAATGAGCAGTTCTTC.

This clonotype was recorded a few times. V usage is TRBV7-9 and J usage is TRBJ2-7; a possible D gene is TRBD2 (5 bases). Trimming took 5 bases from V and 1 from J, leaving 9 bases between them. CDR3 length equals 13 residues. Germline CDR1 and CDR2: SEHNR and FQNEAQ (reference sequence). The CDR3 nucleotides are TGTGCCAGCAGCGACCGGGGTTCCTACGAGCAGTACTTC. As protein: CASSDRGSYEQYF.

This clonotype was observed many times. V is TRBV12-3 or TRBV12-4 and J is TRBJ2-7; D not resolved. Trimming pared 3 bases from V and 3 bases from J, leaving 21 bases between. The CDR3 has 17 amino acids. CDR3 nucleotide sequence: TGTGCCAGCAGTTTTCGGAATCAAGATAGGAAAGGCTACGAGCAGTACGTC. This encodes CASSFRNQDRKGYEQYV.

This clonotype has more than one count but fewer than ten. The chain combines TRBV7-9 with TRBJ2-5; D possibly uses TRBD1 or TRBD2 (6 bases each). CDR3 size: 14 residues. The germline V gene encodes CDR1 SEHNR and CDR2 FQNEAQ (reference sequence). Trimming removed 3 bases from V and 4 bases from J, with 12 bases in between. In nucleotides, the CDR3 is TGTGCCAGCAGCTTTTGGGGGGCGTCAGAGACCCAGTACTTC. This gives the protein CASSFWGASETQYF.

This clonotype was picked up many times. J is TRBJ2-3 and V is TRBV5-1; TRBD2 matches at 7 bases. Germline V gene sequence: CDR1 SGHRS, CDR2 YFSETQ. CDR3 length: 13 residues. J gave up 3 bases and V 7 bases, and 5 bases lay outside the gene matches. The chain's CDR3 is CASFVSGTDTQYF. For the CDR3, the DNA is TGCGCCAGCTTCGTTAGCGGGACAGATACGCAGTATTTT.

This clonotype was seen at least ten times. The V call is TRBV2, the J call TRBJ2-3; 13 nucleotides line up with TRBD2. Germline V lookup: CDR1 SNHLY, CDR2 FYNNEI. V gave up 6 bases and J gave up 3 bases; unmatched junction bases: 3. This CDR3 has 15 amino acids. The CDR3 nucleotides read TGTGCCAGCAGCTGGACTAGCGGGGGAACAGATACGCAGTATTTT. Translating it yields CASSWTSGGTDTQYF. Full variable domain (missing parts from reference TRBV2 and TRBJ2-3): EPEVTQTPSHQVTQMGQEVILRCVPISNHLYFYWYRQILGQKVEFLVSFYNNEISEKSEIFDDQFSVERPDGSNFTLKIRSTKLEDSAMYFCASSWTSGGTDTQYFGPGTRLTVL.

The chain recombines TRBV6-5 with TRBJ2-2, with 7 bases matching TRBD1. Per germline, CDR1 MNHEY and CDR2 SVGAGI. The CDR3 is 16 amino acids. V was clipped by 0 bases and J by 4 bases; unmatched bases: 5. CDR3 sequence reads: CASSYSGQASTGELFF. As DNA, the CDR3 is TGTGCCAGCAGTTACTCCGGACAGGCATCCACCGGGGAGCTGTTTTTT.

The rearrangement joins TRBV24-1 to TRBJ2-2; 7 bases line up with TRBD1. The J segment lost 3 bases and the V segment lost 3 bases, leaving 9 bases of the junction unmatched. Looked up from germline, CDR1 is KGHDR and CDR2 is SFDVKD. The CDR3 extends over 17 amino acids. CDR3 nucleotide sequence: TGTGCCACCAGTGATCCCACGACAGGGACACACACCGGGGAGCTGTTTTTT. Its protein product is CATSDPTTGTHTGELFF.

This clonotype has a count of ten or more. V is TRBV6-2 or TRBV6-3 and J is TRBJ1-1; 9 bases agree with TRBD1. The CDR3 spans 15 residues. Germline loops: CDR1 MNHEY, CDR2 SVGEGT. V trimming: 0 bases; J trimming: 6 bases; junction bases outside the gene matches: 5. CDR3 amino acids: CASSYSQGAWAEAFF. The DNA for the CDR3 is TGTGCCAGCAGTTACTCACAGGGGGCTTGGGCTGAAGCTTTCTTT.

The chain links TRBV5-1 to TRBJ2-3; D unclear. Trimming stripped 4 bases from V and 2 bases from J, with 14 bases between. The CDR3 is made up of 15 amino acids. Germline CDR1 SGHRS, CDR2 YFSETQ. CDR3 protein: CASSPVAAYTDTQYF. Written as DNA, the CDR3 is TGCGCCAGCAGCCCCGTAGCAGCGTACACAGATACGCAGTATTTT.

There are a few counts of this clonotype. The chain links TRBV5-1 to TRBJ2-3; 7 positions match TRBD1. The germline CDR1 and CDR2 sequences are SGHRS and YFSETQ. Losses at the gene ends were 5 bases for V and 5 bases for J; bases not matched to a gene: 8. The CDR3 extends over 14 amino acids. The CDR3 region is CASRTGFLQDTQYF. The CDR3 DNA reads as TGCGCCAGCAGGACAGGGTTTTTACAAGATACGCAGTATTTT.